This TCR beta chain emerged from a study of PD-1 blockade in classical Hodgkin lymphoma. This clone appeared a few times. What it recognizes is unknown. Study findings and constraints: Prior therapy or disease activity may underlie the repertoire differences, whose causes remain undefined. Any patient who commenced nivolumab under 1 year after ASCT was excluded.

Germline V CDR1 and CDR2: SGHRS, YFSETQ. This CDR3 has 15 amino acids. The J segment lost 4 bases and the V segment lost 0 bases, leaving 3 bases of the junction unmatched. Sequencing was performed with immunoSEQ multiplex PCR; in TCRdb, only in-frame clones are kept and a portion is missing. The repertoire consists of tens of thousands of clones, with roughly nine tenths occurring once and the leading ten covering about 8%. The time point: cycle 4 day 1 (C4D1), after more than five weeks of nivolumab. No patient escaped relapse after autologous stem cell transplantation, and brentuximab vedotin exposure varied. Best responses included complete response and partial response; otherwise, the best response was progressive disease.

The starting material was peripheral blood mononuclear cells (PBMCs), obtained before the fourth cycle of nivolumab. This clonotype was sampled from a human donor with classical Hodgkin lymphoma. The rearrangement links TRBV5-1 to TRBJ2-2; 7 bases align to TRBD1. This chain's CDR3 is CASSLDRGVTGELFF. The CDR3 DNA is TGCGCCAGCAGCTTGGACAGGGGTGTCACCGGGGAGCTGTTTTTT.